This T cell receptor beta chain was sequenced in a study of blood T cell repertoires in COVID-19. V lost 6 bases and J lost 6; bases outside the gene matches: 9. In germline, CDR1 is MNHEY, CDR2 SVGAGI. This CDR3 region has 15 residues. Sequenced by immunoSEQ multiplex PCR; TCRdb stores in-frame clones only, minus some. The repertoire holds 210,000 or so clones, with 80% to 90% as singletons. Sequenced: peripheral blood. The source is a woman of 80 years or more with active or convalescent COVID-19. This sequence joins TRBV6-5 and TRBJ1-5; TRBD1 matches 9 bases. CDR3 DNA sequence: TGTGCCAGCAGCAAGGACAGGGGTGGGTTTCAGCCCCAGCATTTT. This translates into CASSKDRGGFQPQHF.